The sample holds many counts of the clone carrying this T cell receptor (beta chain). Antigen specificity is unknown. Time point in this sample: healthy volunteer bleed at 2 weeks. Total RNA was isolated from whole blood that had not been fractionated. For the library, individual cDNA molecules each received unique molecular identifiers. TCRdb reprocessed the RACE reads via MiXCR and lists one record per CDR3 protein. The sample holds tens of thousands of distinct CDR3 sequences, about 10% seen once. CDR3 length: 16 amino acids. The V end lost 0 bases, the J end lost 0 bases, and 10 bases lay between the germline ends. Germline CDR1 LGHDT, CDR2 YNNKEL (reference sequence). This sample is drawn from a study of human T cells and chemical hapten exposure. The overall study: Small pooled library volume differences mainly caused per-sample TCR yield variation. General observations from the study: Among TCRs, those above 1 in 1000 frequency were unaffected by DPC sensitization.

This sequence joins TRBV3-1 and TRBJ2-3; D call uncertain. The sample consisted of whole blood. The receptor was isolated from a female donor in good health. Some clones in this sample may be carry-over from other donors' samples. The CDR3 here is CASSQDPDGSTDTQYF. The CDR3 nucleotides are TGTGCCAGCAGCCAAGATCCCGATGGTAGCACAGATACGCAGTATTTT.